One and the same sample provided the 15 T cell receptor beta chains below, sequenced in a study of T cells in Graves' hyperthyroidism and ophthalmopathy. From RNA transcripts, TCR beta CDR3 regions were amplified. The HTBI primer set was used in a first-round RT-PCR of the TCR CDR3. MiXCR was run by TCRdb on the multiplex PCR reads, yielding one entry per CDR3 protein. The table shows hundreds of thousands of distinct CDR3 sequences, with more than 20% occurring only once. The sequenced sample consisted of blood. All receptors derive from a middle-aged woman with Graves' ophthalmopathy.

In its sample, this clonotype was seen many times. The CDR3 DNA is TGTGCCAGCAGCTTAAGAGGACATAACACTGAAGCTTTCTTT. Encoded protein: CASSLRGHNTEAFF. The J gene is TRBJ1-1, the V gene TRBV7-3; TRBD1 might be the D (5 bases). CDR3 length: 14 amino acids. V lost 1 base, J lost 2 bases, and 8 bases lay in between. CDR1 is SGHTA, CDR2 FQGTGA, per germline. Together with reference TRBV7-3 and TRBJ1-1, the CDR3 gives the full variable domain: GAGVSQTPSNKVTEKGKYVELRCDPISGHTALYWYRQSLGQGPEFLIYFQGTGAADDSGLPNDRFFAVRPEGSVSTLKIQRTERGDSAVYLCASSLRGHNTEAFFGQGTRLTVV.

This chain connects TRBV11-1 to TRBJ2-7; 7 bases agree with TRBD1. The V gene end was trimmed by 6 bases and the J gene end by 1 base; junction bases not matched to a gene: 12. The germline CDR1 and CDR2 sequences are SGHAT and FQDESV (reference sequence). This CDR3 is built from 16 residues. As DNA, the CDR3 is TGTGCCAGCAGTTCCGGAATCCGGGACAGATCCTACGAGCAGTACTTC. It yields the protein CASSSGIRDRSYEQYF.

This clonotype came up many times. The V and J genes are TRBV3-1 and TRBJ2-7; 7 bases map to TRBD2. V shed 5 bases, J shed 5 bases, and the junction held 9 bases outside the gene matches. CDR3 size: 14 residues. From germline, CDR1 is LGHDT and CDR2 YNNKEL (reference sequence). The CDR3: CASSETGGFNEQYF. DNA for the CDR3: TGTGCCAGCAGCGAAACGGGGGGTTTCAACGAGCAGTACTTC.

This clonotype has a count of ten or more. The chain joins TRBV6-1 to TRBJ1-5; 9 nucleotides agree with TRBD1. Per the germline V gene, CDR1 is MNHNS and CDR2 is SASEGT. CDR3 size: 15 residues. The ends lost 6 bases at V and 0 bases at J; junction bases unmatched: 3. CDR3 sequence reads: CASSGTGLSNQPQHF. The CDR3 DNA sequence: TGTGCCAGCAGCGGGACAGGGCTTAGCAATCAGCCCCAGCATTTT.

This clonotype was seen at least ten times. This sequence joins TRBV7-2 and TRBJ1-1; possible D gene TRBD1, 6 bases. There are 16 residues in the CDR3. V lost 1 base and J lost 0, with 12 bases in between. From germline, CDR1 is SGHTA and CDR2 FQGNSA. The CDR3 nucleotides read TGTGCCAGCAGCTTAGGTACAGGGATAATGAACACTGAAGCTTTCTTT. This sequence encodes CASSLGTGIMNTEAFF.

There are many counts of this clonotype. The chain combines TRBV12-3 or TRBV12-4 with TRBJ1-6, with D possibly being TRBD1 (6 bases). There are 16 residues in the CDR3. Trimming removed 3 bases from V and 9 bases from J, with 18 bases in between. CDR3 DNA sequence: TGTGCCAGCAGTTTGAGTATTGGCAGGGGAAGTTCACCCCTCCACTTT. Its translation is CASSLSIGRGSSPLHF.

This clonotype has ten or more counts. The chain combines TRBV6-1 with TRBJ1-1, with 7 bases identical to TRBD1. Trimming removed 4 bases from V and 5 bases from J; junction bases left unmatched: 7. CDR3 length: 14 amino acids. CDR1 is MNHNS and CDR2 is SASEGT in the germline V gene. CDR3 loop: CASSVDRERTEAFF. In nucleotides, the CDR3 is TGTGCCAGCAGTGTAGACAGGGAGAGGACTGAAGCTTTCTTT.

This clonotype was observed at least ten times. This chain connects TRBV27 to TRBJ1-1, with a possible D match to TRBD1 (5 bases). V was cut by 6 bases and J by 4 bases, with 15 bases left in between. This CDR3 region has 14 residues. Germline CDR1 MNHEY, CDR2 SMNVEV (reference sequence). CDR3 sequence (DNA): TGTGCCAGCAGAAGGAATGGGGGACGCACTGAAGCTTTCTTT. It is translated as CASRRNGGRTEAFF.

The genes are TRBV19 and TRBJ1-1; D is uncertain. Between the trimmed V and J ends, which lost 7 bases and 1 base, there was a span of 16 bases. The V gene's germline CDR1 is LNHDA and CDR2 SQIVND (reference sequence). This CDR3 comprises 15 residues. Here the CDR3 reads CASTESRDGNTEAFF. The DNA of the CDR3 is TGTGCCAGTACTGAGTCGAGGGATGGGAACACTGAAGCTTTCTTT.

The table lists this clonotype with many counts. V usage is TRBV5-1 and J usage is TRBJ2-3; 9 positions match TRBD1. CDR1 is SGHRS and CDR2 is YFSETQ in the germline V gene. Trimming removed 3 bases from V and 3 bases from J; junction bases left unmatched: 8. The CDR3 runs to 16 residues. CDR3: CASSWGQGRPTDTQYF. Written as DNA, the CDR3 is TGCGCCAGCAGCTGGGGACAGGGCCGACCTACAGATACGCAGTATTTT.

This clonotype showed up just a few times. The chain couples TRBV3-1 to TRBJ1-2, with a tentative D call TRBD1 (5 bases). CDR1 and CDR2 (germline): LGHDT, YNNKEL (reference sequence). The CDR3 totals 14 residues. V gave up 2 bases and J gave up 6 bases, with 13 bases separating them. The CDR3 protein is CASSQPAGTDGYTF. CDR3 sequence (DNA): TGTGCCAGCAGCCAACCGGCAGGGACGGATGGCTACACCTTC.

Ten or more counts support this clonotype. The chain has TRBV4-1 and TRBJ1-1, with a tentative D call TRBD1 (5 bases). The length of the CDR3 is 14 residues. Germline V gene sequence: CDR1 MGHRA, CDR2 YSYEKL. V lost 4 bases to trimming and J lost 5 bases, with 14 bases between them. CDR3 loop: CASSPPDQGTEAFF. The CDR3 bases are TGCGCCAGCAGCCCGCCGGATCAGGGAACTGAAGCTTTCTTT.

Concerning this clonotype: It may be a read error: a sequence one base away is much more abundant. This sequence joins TRBV3-1 and TRBJ1-1; D not certain. Germline V gene lookup returns CDR1 LGHDT and CDR2 YNNKEL (reference sequence). The CDR3 length is 15 residues. The CDR3 region has the DNA TGTGTCAGCAGCTACTACATGAATTCGAACACTGAAGCTTTCTTT. Its translation: CVSSYYMNSNTEAFF.

The chain couples TRBV2 to TRBJ2-5; 8 nucleotides line up with TRBD2. This CDR3 is built from 17 residues. Germline-derived CDR1 and CDR2 are SNHLY and FYNNEI. The V gene end was trimmed by 6 bases and the J gene end by 7 bases; junction bases not matched to a gene: 19. Here the CDR3 DNA reads TGTGCCAGCAGCGCGTCTTTGTTTACTAGCGGAAAGGTGACCCAGTACTTC. Translated, it gives CASSASLFTSGKVTQYF. The whole variable domain, filled in from reference TRBV2 and TRBJ2-5, reads EPEVTQTPSHQVTQMGQEVILRCVPISNHLYFYWYRQILGQKVEFLVSFYNNEISEKSEIFDDQFSVERPDGSNFTLKIRSTKLEDSAMYFCASSASLFTSGKVTQYFGPGTRLLVL.

The rearrangement links TRBV28 to TRBJ2-7; 9 nucleotides agree with TRBD2. The V and J ends lost 4 bases and 0 bases, in that order; junction bases with no gene match: 7. The CDR3 spans 16 residues. Germline V gene sequence: CDR1 MDHEN, CDR2 SYDVKM. CDR3 in DNA: TGTGCCAGCAGTTCTTACCGACTAGCGGCCTCCTACGAGCAGTACTTC. It encodes CASSSYRLAASYEQYF.